A selection of T cell receptor beta chains follows, all from one sample in a study of shared clonotypes between healthy human individuals. Some clones are missing from TCRdb's copy, which holds only in-frame ones; the method was immunoSEQ multiplex PCR. The data show about 2.4 million clones, roughly 93% seen once. The material sequenced was naive CD4+ T cells from PBMCs. The origin of the receptors is a man aged 18-30 years in good health. Some clones in this sample may be carry-over from other donors' samples. Both conserved end residues are part of each CDR3. Fields, in order: J gene, D gene, V gene, clone size, CDR3 length, CDR3 protein, CDR3 DNA. The D gene is left open where the match is weak. Not all rows give a size; the values are once, few, many and, for expanded clones, a class.

j_gene: TRBJ2-3
d_gene: TRBD2
v_gene: TRBV5-6
abundance: once
len: 16
CDR3aa: CASSSVTSGSADTQYF
CDR3nt: TGTGCCAGCAGCTCAGTGACTAGCGGGAGCGCAGATACGCAGTATTTT

j_gene: TRBJ2-3
d_gene: NA
v_gene: TRBV28
abundance: NA
len: 14
CDR3aa: CASSLSRVADTQYF
CDR3nt: TGTGCCAGCAGTTTATCGAGGGTGGCAGATACGCAGTATTTT

j_gene: TRBJ1-1
d_gene: TRBD1
v_gene: TRBV2
abundance: NA
len: 17
CDR3aa: CASYYLTGVFTNTEAFF
CDR3nt: TGTGCCAGCTACTACTTGACAGGGGTGTTCACGAACACTGAAGCTTTCTTT

j_gene: TRBJ1-1
d_gene: NA
v_gene: TRBV7-6
abundance: NA
len: 15
CDR3aa: CASSLVGTGDTEAFF
CDR3nt: TGTGCCAGCAGCTTAGTAGGGACGGGGGACACTGAAGCTTTCTTT

j_gene: TRBJ1-5
d_gene: NA
v_gene: TRBV18
abundance: NA
len: 14
CDR3aa: CPSLTGRCNQPQHF
CDR3nt: TGTCCGAGCCTAACCGGCAGATGCAATCAGCCCCAGCATTTT

j_gene: TRBJ2-7
d_gene: NA
v_gene: TRBV30
abundance: NA
len: 12
CDR3aa: CAWSSGPYEQYF
CDR3nt: TGTGCCTGGAGTTCCGGCCCCTACGAGCAGTACTTC

j_gene: TRBJ2-3
d_gene: TRBD2
v_gene: TRBV29-1
abundance: NA
len: 14
CDR3aa: CSVLAATSTDTQYF
CDR3nt: TGCAGCGTTCTAGCGGCGACTAGCACAGATACGCAGTATTTT

j_gene: TRBJ2-2
d_gene: NA
v_gene: TRBV21-1
abundance: NA
len: 12
CDR3aa: CASSNPGHSTFF
CDR3nt: TGTGCCAGCAGCAACCCAGGCCACTCGACGTTTTTT

j_gene: TRBJ1-1
d_gene: NA
v_gene: TRBV6-6
abundance: NA
len: 14
CDR3aa: CASSYSVGVPEAFF
CDR3nt: TGTGCCAGCAGTTACTCGGTGGGGGTACCTGAAGCTTTCTTT

j_gene: TRBJ2-7
d_gene: TRBD2
v_gene: TRBV7-9
abundance: NA
len: 18
CDR3aa: CASSPPLDRGGDPYEQYF
CDR3nt: TGTGCCAGCAGCCCCCCACTCGATAGGGGAGGGGATCCCTACGAGCAGTACTTC

j_gene: TRBJ2-2
d_gene: TRBD1
v_gene: TRBV2
abundance: once
len: 17
CDR3aa: CASRLPRDRVFTGELFF
CDR3nt: TGTGCCAGCCGTCTACCTCGAGACAGGGTTTTTACCGGGGAGCTGTTTTTT

j_gene: TRBJ1-5
d_gene: NA
v_gene: TRBV10-1
abundance: NA
len: 13
CDR3aa: CASSESRQQPQHF
CDR3nt: TGCGCCAGCAGTGAGTCCAGGCAACAGCCCCAGCATTTT

j_gene: TRBJ2-1
d_gene: NA
v_gene: TRBV7-6
abundance: NA
len: 17
CDR3aa: CASSLAGGGLTYNEQFF
CDR3nt: TGTGCCAGCAGCTTAGCGGGGGGAGGCCTAACCTACAATGAGCAGTTCTTC

j_gene: TRBJ2-1
d_gene: NA
v_gene: TRBV28
abundance: once
len: 14
CDR3aa: CASSLYDYYNEQFF
CDR3nt: TGTGCCAGCAGTTTATATGACTACTACAATGAGCAGTTCTTC

j_gene: TRBJ1-1
d_gene: TRBD1
v_gene: TRBV5-1
abundance: NA
len: 14
CDR3aa: CASSPKQGRTEAFF
CDR3nt: TGCGCCAGCAGTCCTAAACAGGGGAGGACTGAAGCTTTCTTT

j_gene: TRBJ1-4
d_gene: NA
v_gene: TRBV19
abundance: NA
len: 13
CDR3aa: CATSVVTNEKLFF
CDR3nt: TGTGCCACCTCCGTGGTAACTAATGAAAAACTGTTTTTT

j_gene: TRBJ1-1
d_gene: NA
v_gene: TRBV7-9
abundance: NA
len: 15
CDR3aa: CASSSTTGFPTEAFF
CDR3nt: TGTGCCAGCAGCTCGACGACAGGTTTTCCCACTGAAGCTTTCTTT

j_gene: TRBJ2-3
d_gene: NA
v_gene: TRBV28
abundance: NA
len: 16
CDR3aa: CASSKKRWASTDTQYF
CDR3nt: TGTGCCAGCAGTAAAAAGCGGTGGGCGTCCACAGATACGCAGTATTTT

j_gene: TRBJ2-7
d_gene: NA
v_gene: TRBV20-1
abundance: NA
len: 11
CDR3aa: CSARVTYEQYF
CDR3nt: TGCAGTGCTAGAGTGACCTACGAGCAGTACTTC

j_gene: TRBJ2-3
d_gene: NA
v_gene: TRBV29-1
abundance: NA
len: 12
CDR3aa: CSVEGGGGTQYF
CDR3nt: TGCAGCGTTGAAGGAGGCGGAGGGACGCAGTATTTT

j_gene: TRBJ2-1
d_gene: NA
v_gene: TRBV5-1
abundance: NA
len: 13
CDR3aa: CASSLGLVGEQFF
CDR3nt: TGCGCCAGCAGCTTGGGACTAGTCGGTGAGCAGTTCTTC

j_gene: TRBJ2-7
d_gene: TRBD2
v_gene: TRBV6-6
abundance: NA
len: 15
CDR3aa: CASSRLAGGVYEQYF
CDR3nt: TGTGCCAGCAGTAGACTAGCGGGAGGGGTGTACGAGCAGTACTTC

j_gene: TRBJ1-5
d_gene: NA
v_gene: TRBV28
abundance: NA
len: 15
CDR3aa: CASSPLGSSNQPQHF
CDR3nt: TGTGCCAGCAGTCCCCTCGGCAGTAGCAATCAGCCCCAGCATTTT

j_gene: TRBJ2-7
d_gene: TRBD1
v_gene: TRBV5-1
abundance: NA
len: 15
CDR3aa: CASSARTGASYEQYF
CDR3nt: TGCGCCAGCAGCGCAAGGACAGGGGCATCCTACGAGCAGTACTTC

j_gene: TRBJ1-1
d_gene: NA
v_gene: TRBV20-1
abundance: few
len: 11
CDR3aa: CSARVGSEAFF
CDR3nt: TGCAGTGCTAGAGTAGGGTCCGAAGCTTTCTTT

j_gene: TRBJ1-4
d_gene: NA
v_gene: TRBV4-2
abundance: NA
len: 15
CDR3aa: CASSRTKTTNEKLFF
CDR3nt: TGTGCCAGCAGCCGGACTAAAACAACTAATGAAAAACTGTTTTTT

j_gene: TRBJ2-7
d_gene: NA
v_gene: TRBV30
abundance: once
len: 14
CDR3aa: CAWSLGRRGGEQYF
CDR3nt: TGTGCCTGGAGCCTAGGGCGCAGGGGCGGCGAGCAGTACTTC

j_gene: TRBJ1-2
d_gene: NA
v_gene: TRBV28
abundance: NA
len: 13
CDR3aa: CASSGGGIYGYTF
CDR3nt: TGTGCCAGCAGTGGGGGGGGAATCTATGGCTACACCTTC

j_gene: TRBJ2-7
d_gene: TRBD1
v_gene: TRBV6-6
abundance: once
len: 13
CDR3aa: CASNPQQGSEQYF
CDR3nt: TGTGCCAGCAATCCGCAACAGGGGAGCGAGCAGTACTTC

j_gene: TRBJ1-3
d_gene: TRBD1
v_gene: TRBV28
abundance: few
len: 13
CDR3aa: CASQRGQGNTIYF
CDR3nt: TGTGCCAGCCAAAGGGGGCAGGGAAACACCATATATTTT

j_gene: TRBJ2-2
d_gene: NA
v_gene: TRBV4-3
abundance: NA
len: 15
CDR3aa: CASSQDLGGAGELFF
CDR3nt: TGCGCCAGCAGCCAAGATCTGGGCGGTGCGGGGGAGCTGTTTTTT

j_gene: TRBJ2-7
d_gene: TRBD2
v_gene: TRBV29-1
abundance: NA
len: 14
CDR3aa: CSVGPTSGNYEQYF
CDR3nt: TGCAGCGTTGGGCCTACTAGCGGTAACTACGAGCAGTACTTC

j_gene: TRBJ1-2
d_gene: NA
v_gene: TRBV4-1
abundance: few
len: 12
CDR3aa: CASSANAGGYTF
CDR3nt: TGCGCCAGCAGTGCGAACGCGGGGGGCTACACCTTC

j_gene: TRBJ2-1
d_gene: NA
v_gene: TRBV6-6
abundance: NA
len: 13
CDR3aa: CASTLWGVNEQFF
CDR3nt: TGTGCCAGCACTTTATGGGGCGTAAATGAGCAGTTCTTC

j_gene: TRBJ1-2
d_gene: TRBD1
v_gene: TRBV28
abundance: NA
len: 15
CDR3aa: CASGYRDRGSYGYTF
CDR3nt: TGTGCCAGCGGCTACCGGGACAGGGGCTCCTATGGCTACACCTTC

j_gene: TRBJ2-1
d_gene: TRBD1
v_gene: TRBV5-8
abundance: NA
len: 16
CDR3aa: CASSLAQGVTLNEQFF
CDR3nt: TGTGCCAGCAGCTTGGCTCAGGGGGTCACCCTCAATGAGCAGTTCTTC

j_gene: TRBJ2-3
d_gene: NA
v_gene: TRBV28
abundance: NA
len: 11
CDR3aa: CASTRWDTQYF
CDR3nt: TGTGCCAGCACCAGATGGGATACGCAGTATTTT

j_gene: TRBJ1-3
d_gene: NA
v_gene: TRBV7-5
abundance: NA
len: 15
CDR3aa: CARSLYCSSGNTIYF
CDR3nt: TGTGCCAGAAGCTTATACTGTAGCTCTGGAAACACCATATATTTT

j_gene: TRBJ2-7
d_gene: NA
v_gene: TRBV21-1
abundance: NA
len: 16
CDR3aa: CASIPTRLAGPYEQYF
CDR3nt: TGTGCCAGCATCCCAACCAGACTAGCGGGACCCTACGAGCAGTACTTC

j_gene: TRBJ2-1
d_gene: NA
v_gene: TRBV14
abundance: NA
len: 18
CDR3aa: CASSQAGLGVFNVYEQFF
CDR3nt: TGTGCCAGCAGCCAGGCCGGCCTCGGGGTTTTTAATGTCTATGAGCAGTTCTTC

j_gene: TRBJ2-1
d_gene: TRBD2
v_gene: TRBV2
abundance: NA
len: 15
CDR3aa: CASSHRTSPKNEQFF
CDR3nt: TGTGCCAGCAGCCATCGGACTAGTCCCAAGAATGAGCAGTTCTTC

j_gene: TRBJ1-2
d_gene: TRBD1
v_gene: TRBV4-1
abundance: NA
len: 14
CDR3aa: CASSPTGTGYGYTF
CDR3nt: TGCGCCAGCAGCCCCACCGGGACAGGCTATGGCTACACCTTC

j_gene: TRBJ2-7
d_gene: NA
v_gene: TRBV7-3
abundance: once
len: 14
CDR3aa: CASSHETSPYEQYF
CDR3nt: TGTGCCAGCAGCCACGAGACTAGTCCCTACGAGCAGTACTTC

j_gene: TRBJ2-5
d_gene: TRBD1
v_gene: TRBV10-3
abundance: NA
len: 16
CDR3aa: CAIREGGQGPQETQYF
CDR3nt: TGTGCCATCAGAGAAGGGGGACAGGGCCCCCAAGAGACCCAGTACTTC

j_gene: TRBJ1-2
d_gene: TRBD1
v_gene: TRBV28
abundance: few
len: 15
CDR3aa: CASSSSTGSNYGYTF
CDR3nt: TGTGCCAGCAGTTCCTCGACAGGGAGTAACTATGGCTACACCTTC

j_gene: TRBJ1-5
d_gene: NA
v_gene: TRBV27
abundance: NA
len: 12
CDR3aa: CASSLGNQPQHF
CDR3nt: TGTGCCAGCAGTTTGGGCAATCAGCCCCAGCATTTT

j_gene: TRBJ1-5
d_gene: NA
v_gene: TRBV7-6
abundance: NA
len: 15
CDR3aa: CASSSGRGVDQPQHF
CDR3nt: TGTGCCAGCAGCTCCGGCCGCGGGGTAGATCAGCCCCAGCATTTT

j_gene: TRBJ2-3
d_gene: NA
v_gene: TRBV5-1
abundance: NA
len: 13
CDR3aa: CASSLDVQDTQYF
CDR3nt: TGCGCCAGCAGCTTGGATGTCCAAGATACGCAGTATTTT